What follows describes a single T cell receptor beta chain. The data are from a study of control samples from healthy donors and cancer patients. J gave up 2 bases and V 6 bases, and 4 bases lay outside the gene matches. Germline lookup yields CDR1 MNHEY and CDR2 SVGAGI. The CDR3 runs to 14 residues. Clones were read by immunoSEQ multiplex PCR, and TCRdb kept only the in-frame ones, dropping some. This sample carries 150,000 to 180,000 clones, roughly 94% of them seen once, and the ten largest clones take around 6.2%. This receptor was taken from a man in his forties or fifties in good health. V is TRBV6-5 and J is TRBJ1-2; 9 nucleotides agree with TRBD1. Specimen: blood. Here the CDR3 reads CASRGQGTNYGYTF. As DNA, the CDR3 is TGTGCCAGCAGGGGACAGGGAACCAACTATGGCTACACCTTC.